These T cell receptor beta chains were read from a single sample in a study of blood T cell repertoires in COVID-19. Produced via immunoSEQ multiplex PCR; TCRdb's table is partial and in-frame only. This table holds a few hundred thousand clones, roughly nine tenths found once. The specimen was peripheral blood. The receptors originated from a woman aged 25-40 years with COVID-19, enrolled during active disease. Each CDR3 is given with its conserved first and last residue. The D gene is left open where the match is weak. For some rows the clone size is stated as once, few or many, or as a class when expanded; others skip it.

J gene	D gene	V gene	clone size	CDR3 protein	CDR3 DNA
TRBJ1-1	.	TRBV7-8	.	CASSLVGRENTEAFF	TGTGCCAGCAGCTTAGTAGGCAGGGAGAACACTGAAGCTTTCTTT
TRBJ2-3	TRBD2	TRBV5-1	.	CASSLEGTTPHTDTQYF	TGCGCCAGCAGCTTGGAAGGGACTACCCCCCACACAGATACGCAGTATTTT
TRBJ1-2	.	TRBV5-6	few	CASSLEDLGDRDTYGYTF	TGTGCCAGCAGCTTGGAGGACCTGGGTGACCGGGACACCTATGGCTACACCTTC
TRBJ2-7	.	TRBV5-5	many	CASSLEGWGEQYF	TGTGCCAGCAGCTTGGAGGGGTGGGGCGAGCAGTACTTC
TRBJ2-3	TRBD2	TRBV5-4	.	CASSLEAGAYTDTQYF	TGTGCCAGCAGCTTGGAAGCGGGGGCCTACACAGATACGCAGTATTTT
TRBJ1-6	.	TRBV2	.	CASRPTESNSPLHF	TGTGCCAGCAGGCCCACAGAAAGTAATTCACCCCTCCACTTT
TRBJ2-3	TRBD2	TRBV19	.	CASSFRTSPSTDTQYF	TGTGCCAGTAGTTTTAGGACTAGCCCTAGCACAGATACGCAGTATTTT
TRBJ2-3	TRBD1	TRBV4-1	.	CASSQLRTGGDTQYF	TGCGCCAGCAGCCAACTACGGACAGGGGGAGATACGCAGTATTTT
TRBJ2-2	TRBD2	TRBV4-3	.	CASSQVSGLAGITGELFF	TGCGCCAGCAGCCAAGTTTCAGGACTAGCGGGAATCACCGGGGAGCTGTTTTTT
TRBJ2-2	TRBD2	TRBV2	.	CASRGGTSGGELFF	TGTGCCAGCAGGGGTGGGACTAGCGGAGGGGAGCTGTTTTTT
TRBJ2-4	.	TRBV29-1	few	CSVLSGSRDIQYF	TGCAGCGTTTTGAGCGGGTCCAGGGACATTCAGTACTTC
TRBJ1-4	.	TRBV3-1/TRBV3-2	.	CASTKSVGHGKEKLFF	TGTGCCAGCACCAAAAGCGTCGGACATGGAAAGGAAAAACTGTTTTTT
TRBJ2-1	TRBD1	TRBV18	.	CASSPPGTEYNEQFF	TGTGCCAGCTCACCACCCGGGACAGAGTACAATGAGCAGTTCTTC
TRBJ1-2	TRBD1	TRBV24-1	.	CATRGTGGGYTF	TGTGCCACCAGGGGGACAGGGGGCGGCTACACCTTC
TRBJ2-5	TRBD2	TRBV4-3	.	CASSQGSGLAGEETQYF	TGCGCCAGCAGCCAAGGGTCCGGACTAGCGGGAGAGGAGACCCAGTACTTC
TRBJ2-1	TRBD2	TRBV30	.	CAWLPAGVAGRKVF	TGTGCCTGGTTACCGGCTGGAGTAGCGGGCCGGAAGGTCTTC
TRBJ2-1	.	TRBV7-2	.	CASSLSGRRVAEGEQFF	TGTGCCAGCAGCCTCTCCGGAAGGAGGGTAGCTGAAGGTGAGCAGTTCTTC
TRBJ1-1	.	TRBV7-6	.	CASSLWGRGNTEAFF	TGTGCCAGCAGCTTATGGGGCAGGGGAAACACTGAAGCTTTCTTT
TRBJ1-2	.	TRBV7-9	.	CASSLDGAGGYTF	TGTGCCAGCAGCTTAGATGGGGCCGGCGGCTACACCTTC
TRBJ1-6	.	TRBV4-3	.	CASSQDLQGRHNSPLHF	TGCGCCAGCAGCCAAGATCTGCAGGGCCGCCATAATTCACCCCTCCACTTT
TRBJ1-5	.	TRBV7-2	.	CASSPPSGSQPQHF	TGTGCCAGCAGCCCCCCCTCTGGGAGTCAGCCCCAGCATTTT
TRBJ1-6	.	TRBV19	.	CASSIEAQPYSPLHF	TGTGCCAGTAGTATAGAGGCACAGCCATATTCACCCCTCCACTTT
TRBJ2-5	TRBD2	TRBV3-1/TRBV3-2	.	CASSPLLAGQQETQYF	TGTGCCAGCAGCCCACTACTAGCGGGGCAACAAGAGACCCAGTACTTC
TRBJ2-3	.	TRBV7-2	.	CASSLGQGADTQYF	TGTGCCAGCAGCTTAGGACAAGGCGCAGATACGCAGTATTTT
TRBJ2-3	.	TRBV28	.	CASSRSLDRQDTQYF	TGTGCCAGCAGTCGCTCATTGGACAGACAGGATACGCAGTATTTT
TRBJ1-4	TRBD1	TRBV7-9	.	CASSSGQGPEKLFF	TGTGCCAGCAGCTCCGGACAGGGCCCTGAAAAACTGTTTTTT
TRBJ1-1	.	TRBV19	.	CASIREANTEAFF	TGTGCCAGTATCCGAGAAGCGAACACTGAAGCTTTCTTT
TRBJ1-3	.	TRBV24-1	.	CATSSTGNSGNTIYF	TGTGCCACCAGTTCGACAGGCAACTCTGGAAACACCATATATTTT
TRBJ1-6	TRBD1	TRBV6-2/TRBV6-3	.	CASSDNRGRFRNSPLHF	TGTGCCAGCAGTGACAACAGGGGGCGCTTCCGCAATTCACCCCTCCACTTT
TRBJ2-5	.	TRBV18	.	CASSPKQGPRETQYF	TGTGCCAGCTCACCCAAGCAGGGCCCACGGGAGACCCAGTACTTC
TRBJ2-5	.	TRBV24-1	once	CATRSGAAQETQYF	TGTGCCACCAGATCCGGCGCGGCCCAAGAGACCCAGTACTTC
TRBJ2-7	TRBD1	TRBV4-1	.	CASSQETGAPYEQYF	TGCGCCAGCAGCCAAGAAACAGGGGCTCCCTACGAGCAGTACTTC
TRBJ1-2	TRBD1	TRBV6-4	once	CASSHGTVGYGYTF	TGTGCCAGCAGCCATGGGACAGTAGGCTATGGCTACACCTTC
TRBJ2-3	.	TRBV5-4	.	CASSLGVAGTSTDTQYF	TGTGCCAGCAGCTTGGGGGTGGCGGGAACTAGCACAGATACGCAGTATTTT
TRBJ2-1	TRBD2	TRBV4-3	.	CASSQDVPGGSYNEQFF	TGCGCCAGCAGCCAAGATGTACCGGGAGGGTCCTACAATGAGCAGTTCTTC
TRBJ2-3	TRBD2	TRBV25-1	once	CASSEHWTSGSTDTQYF	TGTGCCAGCAGTGAACATTGGACTAGCGGTAGCACAGATACGCAGTATTTT
TRBJ2-3	.	TRBV7-2	few	CASSPGTSTDTQYF	TGTGCCAGCAGCCCAGGGACTAGCACAGATACGCAGTATTTT
TRBJ2-2	.	TRBV5-1	.	CASSLVYRVDTGELFF	TGCGCCAGCAGCTTGGTCTACAGGGTGGACACCGGGGAGCTGTTTTTT
TRBJ1-2	.	TRBV18	.	CASSPPRSMTANYGYTF	TGTGCCAGCTCACCACCGAGGTCCATGACGGCTAACTATGGCTACACCTTC
TRBJ2-1	TRBD2	TRBV7-6	.	CASSPSGGAYNEQFF	TGTGCCAGCAGCCCGAGCGGGGGCGCCTACAATGAGCAGTTCTTC